The 18 T cell receptor beta chains given below trace back to one sample, sequenced in a study of CD8 T cells in Susac syndrome. Random-hexamer reverse transcription was applied to roughly 0.5 to 1 ug RNA. MiXCR, applied by TCRdb to the immunoSEQ multiplex PCR reads, yields one record per CDR3 protein. The table includes 330,000 or so distinct CDR3 sequences, over 75% detected once. Input material: CD8+ T cells from PBMCs. The receptors were gathered from a human donor with multiple sclerosis.

The chain uses TRBV5-6 and TRBJ2-3; TRBD2 matches at 10 bases. The V gene's germline CDR1 is SGHDT and CDR2 YYEEEE. The V and J ends lost 2 bases and 3 bases, in that order; junction bases with no gene match: 9. The CDR3 loop spans 17 amino acids. CDR3 sequence (DNA): TGTGCCAGCAGCTTATACCTAGCGGGAGTACTTACAGATACGCAGTATTTT. The encoded protein is CASSLYLAGVLTDTQYF.

This CDR3 is CASSVSAMNTEAFF. The CDR3 nucleotides read TGTGCCAGCAGTGTGAGCGCCATGAACACTGAAGCTTTCTTT. This sequence joins TRBV2 and TRBJ1-1; the D is unclear. CDR1 and CDR2 from the germline V gene are SNHLY and FYNNEI. CDR3 size: 14 residues. The V end lost 4 bases, the J end lost 0 bases, and 9 bases lay between the germline ends.

CDR3 residues: CSVDKRMGELFF. CDR3 bases: TGCAGCGTTGATAAGAGGATGGGGGAGCTGTTTTTT. The V gene is TRBV29-1, the J gene TRBJ2-2; D unclear. Germline loops: CDR1 SQVTM, CDR2 ANQGSEA. CDR3 length equals 12 residues. The V gene lost 3 bases and the J gene lost 8 bases, with 10 bases spanning the gap.

This clonotype has just one count. In nucleotides, the CDR3 is TGTGCCAGCAGTCCCCGGACAGGGTGGGCTGAGCAGTACTTC. It yields the protein CASSPRTGWAEQYF. The rearrangement links TRBV28 to TRBJ2-7, with TRBD1 matching over 8 bases. Trimming at V came to 5 bases and at J to 7 bases, leaving 10 bases not matched to a gene. This CDR3 is built from 14 residues. CDR1 is MDHEN, CDR2 SYDVKM, per germline.

The rearrangement joins TRBV4-1 to TRBJ2-1; 7 bases agree with TRBD2. The germline CDR1 and CDR2 sequences are MGHRA and YSYEKL. This CDR3 contains 14 residues. The J segment lost 3 bases and the V segment lost 4 bases, leaving 3 bases of the junction unmatched. The CDR3 sequence is CASSRLADYNEQFF. The CDR3, as DNA: TGCGCCAGCAGCCGGCTAGCGGACTACAATGAGCAGTTCTTC.

The chain has TRBV6-5 and TRBJ2-1, with TRBD2 identical over 8 bases. The junction had 4 bases not matched to a gene; V was cut back by 0 bases and J by 6 bases. CDR1 and CDR2 (germline): MNHEY, SVGAGI. The CDR3 loop spans 15 amino acids. The CDR3 DNA follows: TGTGCCAGCAGTTACTCTCTCGCGGGGGGCAATGAGCAGTTCTTC. This translates into CASSYSLAGGNEQFF.

In regard to this clonotype: One end of the junction is discordant with germline, which a read error may explain. The chain links TRBV7-2 to TRBJ2-1; 9 nucleotides line up with TRBD2. This CDR3 region has 15 residues. Germline V gives CDR1 SGHTA, CDR2 FQGNSA. The CDR3 is CAGSFLAGAYNEQFF. In nucleotides, the CDR3 is TGTGCCGGCAGCTTCTTAGCGGGAGCTTACAATGAGCAGTTCTTC.

J is TRBJ2-5 and V is TRBV11-2; no clear D. Trimming shortened V by 5 bases and J by 1 base, and 17 bases separated the two germline ends. In germline, CDR1 is SGHAT, CDR2 FQNNGV. CDR3 length: 16 residues. The CDR3 loop reads CASSPEHHLPQETQYF. For the CDR3, the DNA is TGTGCCAGCAGCCCCGAGCATCACCTCCCCCAAGAGACCCAGTACTTC. Combining the CDR3 with reference TRBV11-2 and TRBJ2-5 gives the whole variable domain EAGVAQSPRYKIIEKRQSVAFWCNPISGHATLYWYQQILGQGPKLLIQFQNNGVVDDSQLPKDRFSAERLKGVDSTLKIQPAKLEDSAVYLCASSPEHHLPQETQYFGPGTRLLVL.

This chain uses TRBV20-1 with TRBJ2-1; 8 nucleotides match TRBD2. The CDR3 covers 19 residues. J was trimmed by 4 bases and V by 6 bases; bases with no gene match: 23. In germline, CDR1 is DFQATT, CDR2 SNEGSKA (reference sequence). The CDR3 spells CSARRLAGERGGGYNEQFF. The CDR3 DNA sequence: TGCAGTGCCCGCAGGCTAGCGGGCGAGAGAGGGGGTGGGTACAATGAGCAGTTCTTC.

V usage is TRBV28 and J usage is TRBJ2-2; no clear D gene. The CDR3 has 15 amino acids. Germline V lookup: CDR1 MDHEN, CDR2 SYDVKM. V dropped 6 bases and J dropped 7 bases, with 18 bases sitting between them. The CDR3 DNA reads as TGTGCCAGCAGCTTGGGCGAGGTACGCAGCGGGGAGCTGTTTTTT. Its protein product is CASSLGEVRSGELFF.

The chain carries TRBV3-1 and TRBJ1-1; weak D call: TRBD1 (5 bases). This CDR3 spans 14 amino acids. Trimming removed 0 bases from V and 3 bases from J, with 8 bases in between. CDR1 is LGHDT, CDR2 YNNKEL, per germline (reference sequence). CDR3 loop: CASSQEWGYTEAFF. As DNA, the CDR3 is TGTGCCAGCAGCCAAGAATGGGGGTACACTGAAGCTTTCTTT.

The chain carries TRBV15 and TRBJ2-3; 11 nucleotides line up with TRBD1. V trimming: 8 bases; J trimming: 3 bases; junction bases outside the gene matches: 16. This CDR3 contains 18 residues. Germline V lookup: CDR1 LNHNV, CDR2 YYDKDF (reference sequence). DNA of the CDR3: TGTGCCACCGGGACAGGGGGGACCCTGCGGGGGTTGACAGATACGCAGTATTTT. As protein: CATGTGGTLRGLTDTQYF.

The genes are TRBV25-1 and TRBJ1-1, with D hard to call. Trimming cost V 2 bases and J 2 bases, with 3 bases left between them. Germline CDR1 and CDR2: MGHDK and SYGVNS. The CDR3 is 12 amino acids. This CDR3 reads CASSEGNTEAFF. The CDR3 nucleotides read TGTGCCAGCAGTGAAGGTAACACTGAAGCTTTCTTT.

The chain has TRBV20-1 and TRBJ2-1; D gene uncertain. V lost 0 bases and J 5 bases, leaving 11 bases between the germline ends. The germline CDR1 and CDR2 sequences are DFQATT and SNEGSKA (reference sequence). This CDR3 has 14 amino acids. CDR3 sequence (DNA): TGCAGTGCTAGAGATCTTTTAAGGGACAATGAGCAGTTCTTC. Translation gives CSARDLLRDNEQFF.

J is TRBJ2-1 and V is TRBV6-4, with 8 nucleotides matching TRBD2. CDR3 length: 16 residues. From germline, CDR1 is MRHNA and CDR2 SNTAGT. V trimming: 6 bases; J trimming: 3 bases; junction bases outside the gene matches: 10. The DNA of the CDR3 is TGTGCCAGCAGCACTACTGGGACTAGGTACTACAATGAGCAGTTCTTC. Its protein product is CASSTTGTRYYNEQFF.

This clonotype has more than one count but fewer than ten. The chain is built from TRBV4-3 and TRBJ2-2; D remains unclear. Trimming pared 0 bases from V and 0 bases from J, leaving 5 bases between. The germline V gene encodes CDR1 LGHNA and CDR2 YSLEER. The CDR3 is made up of 15 amino acids. Here the CDR3 reads CASSQDRSNTGELFF. Here the CDR3 DNA reads TGCGCCAGCAGCCAAGATAGGTCGAACACCGGGGAGCTGTTTTTT.

The chain is built from TRBV7-8 and TRBJ1-5; the D is unclear. CDR1 SGHVS and CDR2 FQNEAQ come from the germline V gene. Trimming removed 0 bases from V and 5 bases from J, with 8 bases in between. CDR3 length: 14 residues. CDR3 nucleotides: TGTGCCAGCAGCTTAGCAGAGACCTATCAGCCCCAGCATTTT. Protein product: CASSLAETYQPQHF. Based on the CDR3 plus reference TRBV7-8 and TRBJ1-5, the full variable domain is GAGVSQSPRYKVAKRGQDVALRCDPISGHVSLFWYQQALGQGPEFLTYFQNEAQLDKSGLPSDRFFAERPEGSVSTLKIQRTQQEDSAVYLCASSLAETYQPQHFGDGTRLSIL.

The chain employs TRBV28 and TRBJ2-1, with D uncertain. This CDR3 is 16 amino acids long. V lost 4 bases to trimming and J lost 0 bases, with 13 bases between them. Germline V gene data show CDR1 as MDHEN and CDR2 as SYDVKM. The CDR3 bases are TGTGCCAGCAGTTCCCCCGACTCCACCTCCTACAATGAGCAGTTCTTC. It translates to CASSSPDSTSYNEQFF.